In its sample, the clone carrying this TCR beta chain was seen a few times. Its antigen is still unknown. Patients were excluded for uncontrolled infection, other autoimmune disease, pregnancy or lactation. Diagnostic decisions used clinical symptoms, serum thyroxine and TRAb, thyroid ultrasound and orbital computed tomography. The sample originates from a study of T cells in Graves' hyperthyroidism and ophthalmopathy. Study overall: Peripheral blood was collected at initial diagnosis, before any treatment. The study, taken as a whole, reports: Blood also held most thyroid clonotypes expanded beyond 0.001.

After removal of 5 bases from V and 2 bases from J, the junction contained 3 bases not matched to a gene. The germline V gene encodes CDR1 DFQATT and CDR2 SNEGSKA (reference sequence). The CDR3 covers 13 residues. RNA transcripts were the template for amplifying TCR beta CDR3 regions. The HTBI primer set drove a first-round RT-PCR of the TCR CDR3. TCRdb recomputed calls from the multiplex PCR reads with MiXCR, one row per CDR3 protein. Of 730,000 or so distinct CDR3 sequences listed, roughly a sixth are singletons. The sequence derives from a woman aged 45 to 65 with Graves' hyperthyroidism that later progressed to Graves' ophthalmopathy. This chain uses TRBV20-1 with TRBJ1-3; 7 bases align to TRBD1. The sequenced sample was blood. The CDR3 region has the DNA TGCAGTGCTGCCGGGACAGCTGGAAACACCATATATTTT. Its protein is CSAAGTAGNTIYF.